This passage covers 21 T cell receptor beta chains from one sample sequenced in a study of cytomegalovirus exposure and HLA in healthy donors. PCR involved 60 Vbeta and 13 Jbeta primers. Clones were read by immunoSEQ multiplex PCR, and TCRdb kept only the in-frame ones, dropping some. The table records more than 80,000 clones, roughly four fifths of them present only once. Sequencing was carried out using PBMCs. The receptors shown here come from a human donor in good health.

V is TRBV6-6 and J is TRBJ1-1, with D unclear. Between the trimmed V and J ends, which lost 4 bases and 4 bases, there was a span of 7 bases. The germline CDR1 and CDR2 sequences are MNHNY and SVGAGI (reference sequence). The CDR3 consists of 12 residues. The CDR3 loop is CASSFGGTEAFF. The CDR3 DNA is TGTGCCAGCAGTTTCGGTGGCACTGAAGCTTTCTTT.

The gene calls are TRBV2 and TRBJ2-7; 10 bases are shared with TRBD1. The CDR3 consists of 14 residues. Germline CDR1 is SNHLY and CDR2 is FYNNEI. V lost 6 bases and J lost 0; bases outside the gene matches: 2. The CDR3 DNA follows: TGTGCCAGCAGGTGGACAGGGGGCTCCTACGAGCAGTACTTC. Translating gives CASRWTGGSYEQYF.

This clone was seen a handful of times. Other DNA sequences in this sample translate to the same CDR3. J is TRBJ1-1 and V is TRBV18; D unresolved. CDR1 is KGHSH, CDR2 LQKENI, per germline. The CDR3 has 14 residues. Trimming pared 6 bases from V and 2 bases from J, leaving 13 bases between. Here the CDR3 reads CASSPQGGNTEAFF. The DNA of the CDR3 is TGTGCCAGCTCCCCCCAAGGAGGCAACACTGAAGCTTTCTTT.

The chain links TRBV6-5 to TRBJ2-1; 10 bases line up with TRBD2. This CDR3 region has 15 residues. From germline, CDR1 is MNHEY and CDR2 SVGAGI. J lost 9 bases, V lost 6 bases, and 11 bases had no gene match. The CDR3 loop is CASRPSGGAPSEQFF. For the CDR3, the DNA is TGTGCCAGCAGACCCAGCGGGGGGGCCCCGAGTGAGCAGTTCTTC.

The chain couples TRBV5-1 to TRBJ1-4; D is perhaps TRBD1 (6 bases). This CDR3 has 16 residues. V gave up 3 bases and J gave up 4 bases, with 16 bases separating them. Germline CDR1 SGHRS, CDR2 YFSETQ. The CDR3 bases are TGCGCCAGCAGCTCGAGCACAGGGAGGGGTAATGAAAAACTGTTTTTT. This sequence encodes CASSSSTGRGNEKLFF. Full variable domain (missing parts from reference TRBV5-1 and TRBJ1-4): KAGVTQTPRYLIKTRGQQVTLSCSPISGHRSVSWYQQTPGQGLQFLFEYFSETQRNKGNFPGRFSGRQFSNSRSEMNVSTLELGDSALYLCASSSSTGRGNEKLFFGSGTQLSVL.

This clone showed up just once. This chain connects TRBV29-1 to TRBJ1-2; D unclear. Germline assignment: CDR1 SQVTM and CDR2 ANQGSEA. The V gene lost 1 base and the J gene lost 4 bases, with 13 bases spanning the gap. The CDR3 spans 14 residues. CDR3 residues: CSVEVLPGSYGYTF. The CDR3 coding sequence is TGCAGCGTTGAAGTCTTGCCGGGGTCCTATGGCTACACCTTC.

This chain uses TRBV5-1 with TRBJ2-5; D might be TRBD2 (6 bases). Trimming shortened V by 5 bases and J by 5 bases, and 13 bases separated the two germline ends. The CDR3 consists of 13 residues. The V gene's germline CDR1 is SGHRS and CDR2 YFSETQ. CDR3 sequence reads: CASRDSGEETQYF. The DNA of the CDR3 is TGCGCCAGCAGGGATAGCGGCGAGGAGACCCAGTACTTC.

The chain uses TRBV5-1 and TRBJ2-2; D gene ambiguous. Germline CDR1 and CDR2: SGHRS and YFSETQ. Trimming took off 2 bases at V and 1 base at J, with 3 bases between the two ends. This CDR3 spans 13 amino acids. The CDR3 region is CASSFRNTGELFF. As DNA, the CDR3 is TGCGCCAGCAGCTTTCGGAACACCGGGGAGCTGTTTTTT.

Only one count was recorded for this clone. The V call is TRBV7-9, the J call TRBJ2-1, with D possibly matching TRBD1 (5 bases). Per germline, CDR1 SEHNR and CDR2 FQNEAQ (reference sequence). The ends were cut back, 2 bases at V and 9 bases at J, with 8 bases in the middle. The CDR3 consists of 12 residues. The DNA for the CDR3 is TGTGCCAGCAGCTTACGACAGAGTGAGCAGTTCTTC. This translates into CASSLRQSEQFF.

The chain combines TRBV19 with TRBJ2-3; 11 bases are shared with TRBD2. Germline loops: CDR1 LNHDA, CDR2 SQIVND (reference sequence). The CDR3 covers 16 residues. Losses at the gene ends were 5 bases for V and 5 bases for J; bases not matched to a gene: 9. This CDR3 is CASSSHSGGAGDTQYF. The DNA for the CDR3 is TGTGCCAGTAGTTCGCATAGCGGGGGGGCCGGAGATACGCAGTATTTT.

This chain connects TRBV7-9 to TRBJ2-7, with D possibly being TRBD1 (6 bases). Germline lookup yields CDR1 SEHNR and CDR2 FQNEAQ (reference sequence). This CDR3 is 14 amino acids long. V dropped 1 base and J dropped 4 bases, with 11 bases sitting between them. The chain's CDR3 is CASSLVAGAYEQYF. As DNA, the CDR3 is TGTGCCAGCAGCTTAGTGGCAGGGGCTTACGAGCAGTACTTC.

The table lists this clone with a few counts. The V call is TRBV7-2, the J call TRBJ2-2; 10 bases align to TRBD2. The CDR3 totals 15 residues. In germline, CDR1 is SGHTA, CDR2 FQGNSA. The V and J ends lost 6 bases and 8 bases, in that order; junction bases with no gene match: 9. CDR3 sequence: CASSLKAGGPGELFF. The CDR3 nucleotides are TGTGCCAGCAGTCTCAAAGCGGGAGGGCCTGGGGAGCTGTTTTTT.

This chain's CDR3 is CASSETGPGELFF. CDR3 DNA sequence: TGTGCCAGCAGTGAGACAGGGCCCGGGGAGCTGTTTTTT. The V call is TRBV2, the J call TRBJ2-2, with TRBD1 matching over 7 bases. The CDR3 is made up of 13 amino acids. Germline lookup yields CDR1 SNHLY and CDR2 FYNNEI. With V trimmed by 3 bases and J by 6 bases, 1 base remained unmatched.

The chain has TRBV2 and TRBJ1-5; 7 nucleotides line up with TRBD1. In germline, CDR1 is SNHLY, CDR2 FYNNEI. The J segment lost 0 bases and the V segment lost 6 bases, leaving 8 bases of the junction unmatched. There are 16 residues in the CDR3. The CDR3, as DNA: TGTGCCAGCAGATCCGCCGGGACAGTTAGCAATCAGCCCCAGCATTTT. Amino acid sequence: CASRSAGTVSNQPQHF. The full variable domain, rest sourced from reference TRBV2 and TRBJ1-5, is EPEVTQTPSHQVTQMGQEVILRCVPISNHLYFYWYRQILGQKVEFLVSFYNNEISEKSEIFDDQFSVERPDGSNFTLKIRSTKLEDSAMYFCASRSAGTVSNQPQHFGDGTRLSIL.

This clone has a handful of counts. J is TRBJ2-2 and V is TRBV6-1; the D gene is possibly TRBD1 (6 bases). The germline V and J ends were trimmed by 4 bases and 3 bases, with 6 bases remaining between them. CDR1 MNHNS and CDR2 SASEGT come from the germline V gene. The CDR3 length is 13 residues. CDR3 in amino acids: CASSGQDTGELFF. The CDR3 coding sequence is TGTGCCAGCAGTGGACAGGACACCGGGGAGCTGTTTTTT.

This clone was seen a handful of times. The gene calls are TRBV6-6 and TRBJ2-5; 7 bases are a match to TRBD1. Germline V gene sequence: CDR1 MNHNY, CDR2 SVGAGI (reference sequence). V shed 4 bases and J 4 bases; nucleotides not matched to a gene: 9. CDR3 length: 15 residues. CDR3 in amino acids: CASSLGTAHPETQYF. The CDR3 DNA sequence: TGTGCCAGCAGTTTGGGGACAGCCCACCCAGAGACCCAGTACTTC.

The chain is built from TRBV5-6 and TRBJ2-3, with 7 bases matching TRBD1. The CDR3 totals 15 residues. Germline values: CDR1 SGHDT, CDR2 YYEEEE. The junction had 9 bases not matched to a gene; V was cut back by 0 bases and J by 8 bases. The CDR3, as DNA: TGTGCCAGCAGCTTGGTTCAGGGGGTTCGTCTTACGCAGTATTTT. As protein: CASSLVQGVRLTQYF.

In its sample, this clone was seen a few times. Other nucleotide sequences from this sample produce the same CDR3. The rearrangement joins TRBV6-1 to TRBJ2-2; D unresolved. V lost 5 bases to trimming and J lost 8 bases, with 18 bases between them. CDR3 length: 15 amino acids. Germline V lookup: CDR1 MNHNS, CDR2 SASEGT. CDR3 sequence: CASSPHKAGSGELFF. CDR3 in DNA: TGTGCCAGCAGTCCGCATAAGGCAGGTTCAGGGGAGCTGTTTTTT.

This clone appeared a few times. The chain employs TRBV7-9 and TRBJ2-1; 10 bases map to TRBD2. CDR1 is SEHNR and CDR2 is FQNEAQ in the germline V gene (reference sequence). This CDR3 spans 16 amino acids. With V trimmed by 5 bases and J by 4 bases, 8 bases remained unmatched. CDR3 nucleotide sequence: TGTGCCAGCAGCCCATCTAGCGGGAGACAATACAATGAGCAGTTCTTC. It codes for CASSPSSGRQYNEQFF. The whole variable domain, filled in from reference TRBV7-9 and TRBJ2-1, reads DTGVSQNPRHKITKRGQNVTFRCDPISEHNRLYWYRQTLGQGPEFLTYFQNEAQLEKSRLLSDRFSAERPKGSFSTLEIQRTEQGDSAMYLCASSPSSGRQYNEQFFGPGTRLTVL.

J is TRBJ1-2 and V is TRBV21-1; TRBD1 is taken as the D call from the table, unchecked against the DNA. TRBV21-1 is tagged as a pseudogene. The CDR3 contains 16 residues. CDR3 loop: CASIPTGGAGGNGYTF. CDR3 nucleotides: TGTGCCAGCATCCCGACAGGGGGCGCAGGTGGAAATGGCTACACCTTC.

V gene TRBV5-1 combines with J gene TRBJ1-2, with D possibly TRBD1 on 6 matching bases. Germline values: CDR1 SGHRS, CDR2 YFSETQ. V lost 2 bases to trimming and J lost 2 bases, with 13 bases between them. The CDR3 totals 15 residues. CDR3 nucleotide sequence: TGCGCCAGCAGCTTAGGACAGACCCTCAACTATGGCTACACCTTC. Its translation is CASSLGQTLNYGYTF. Supplemented by reference TRBV5-1 and TRBJ1-2, the full variable domain reads KAGVTQTPRYLIKTRGQQVTLSCSPISGHRSVSWYQQTPGQGLQFLFEYFSETQRNKGNFPGRFSGRQFSNSRSEMNVSTLELGDSALYLCASSLGQTLNYGYTFGSGTRLTVV.